Shown below are 18 T cell receptor beta chains from a single sample sequenced in a study of control samples from healthy donors and cancer patients. The table came from immunoSEQ multiplex PCR; TCRdb's copy has only in-frame clones and leaves some out. The table lists more than 20,000 clones, around 85% of them singletons. Input material: PBMCs. The source of these receptors is a man in his sixties with head and neck cancer.

This clone was seen a few times. The chain employs TRBV7-9 and TRBJ1-2; the match to TRBD1 covers 7 bases. Germline V gives CDR1 SEHNR, CDR2 FQNEAQ (reference sequence). There are 12 residues in the CDR3. The ends lost 5 bases at V and 6 bases at J; junction bases unmatched: 3. CDR3: CASSPGQNGYTF. DNA of the CDR3: TGTGCCAGCAGCCCGGGACAGAATGGCTACACCTTC.

The V gene is TRBV6-5, the J gene TRBJ1-1; 7 bases fit TRBD1. The V gene end was trimmed by 0 bases and the J gene end by 5 bases; junction bases not matched to a gene: 6. The CDR3 consists of 15 residues. CDR1 is MNHEY, CDR2 SVGAGI, per germline. The CDR3 nucleotides are TGTGCCAGCAGTTACTCCCGAGGGGGCCAAACTGAAGCTTTCTTT. It codes for CASSYSRGGQTEAFF.

The J gene is TRBJ2-5, the V gene TRBV3-1 (or the pseudogene TRBV3-2); 13 bases are a match to TRBD2. The germline CDR1 and CDR2 sequences are LGHDT and YNNKEL (reference sequence). V lost 4 bases to trimming and J lost 3 bases; unmatched junction nucleotides: 8. This CDR3 has 17 residues. The CDR3 DNA follows: TGTGCCAGCAGCCCTCGACTAGCGGGAGGCGGAGAAGAGACCCAGTACTTC. Translation gives CASSPRLAGGGEETQYF.

The chain joins TRBV4-1 to TRBJ1-6; D uncertain. V lost 0 bases, J lost 10 bases, and 7 bases lay in between. The CDR3 covers 13 residues. Germline CDR1 reads MGHRA; CDR2 reads YSYEKL. The CDR3 sequence is CASSQDIESPLHF. The DNA of the CDR3 is TGCGCCAGCAGCCAAGATATCGAGTCACCCCTCCACTTT.

This clone was picked up one time. The rearrangement uses TRBV10-2 and TRBJ1-6; weak D call: TRBD1 (6 bases). The CDR3 is 14 residues long. The V gene's germline CDR1 is WSHSY and CDR2 SAAADI. Trimming took off 5 bases at V and 6 bases at J, with 11 bases between the two ends. As DNA, the CDR3 is TGCGCCAGCAGTAGCGCAGGGGCTAATTCACCCCTCCACTTT. Amino acid sequence: CASSSAGANSPLHF.

The genes are TRBV6-5 and TRBJ1-1; D unclear. The V and J ends lost 2 bases and 5 bases respectively, with 6 bases between them. CDR3 size: 12 residues. Germline lookup yields CDR1 MNHEY and CDR2 SVGAGI. The DNA for the CDR3 is TGTGCCAGCAGTTACGGGAGAACTGAAGCTTTCTTT. Translated: CASSYGRTEAFF.

The chain uses TRBV2 and TRBJ2-7; 10 nucleotides line up with TRBD2. Germline trimming cut 4 bases from V and 4 bases from J; bases unmatched to any gene: 10. The CDR3 length is 16 residues. The V gene's germline CDR1 is SNHLY and CDR2 FYNNEI. The CDR3 reads CASSVRAGGLNYEQYF. The CDR3 DNA follows: TGTGCCAGCAGTGTTAGAGCGGGAGGGCTCAATTACGAGCAGTACTTC.

V gene TRBV6-5 combines with J gene TRBJ2-7; possibly TRBD1 or TRBD2 for D (5 bases each). The CDR3 is 11 residues long. Germline CDR1 reads MNHEY; CDR2 reads SVGAGI. V was cut by 10 bases and J by 6 bases, with 13 bases left in between. In DNA, the CDR3 is TGTGCCATCTTTACGGGGCGCGAGCAGTACTTC. Protein: CAIFTGREQYF.

This rearrangement joins TRBV6-5 to TRBJ1-2; 8 bases align to TRBD1. V was pared by 6 bases and J by 6 bases, with 9 bases of the junction left unmatched. CDR1 and CDR2 (germline): MNHEY, SVGAGI. The CDR3 extends over 14 amino acids. As DNA, the CDR3 is TGTGCCAGCAGCCTGACAGGGGTAGGGAATGGCTACACCTTC. It encodes CASSLTGVGNGYTF.

The chain links TRBV30 to TRBJ1-4; TRBD1 is a possible D gene (6 bases). Trimming removed 5 bases from V and 6 bases from J, with 16 bases in between. Germline V CDR1 and CDR2: GTSNPN, SVGIG (reference sequence). The CDR3 covers 14 residues. The CDR3 spells CAWGKQGLDEKLFF. CDR3 in DNA: TGTGCCTGGGGGAAACAGGGTTTGGATGAAAAACTGTTTTTT. Using reference TRBV30 and TRBJ1-4 for the parts outside the CDR3, the full variable domain is SQTIHQWPATLVQPVGSPLSLECTVEGTSNPNLYWYRQAAGRGLQLLFYSVGIGQISSEVPQNLSASRPQDRQFILSSKKLLLSDSGFYLCAWGKQGLDEKLFFGSGTQLSVL.

The rearrangement uses TRBV5-6 and TRBJ2-2, with D unresolved. Germline V lookup: CDR1 SGHDT, CDR2 YYEEEE. The CDR3 runs 13 residues. V was cut by 0 bases and J by 4 bases, with 4 bases left in between. Here the CDR3 reads CASSLVVTGELFF. CDR3 coding DNA: TGTGCCAGCAGCTTGGTTGTCACCGGGGAGCTGTTTTTT.

This chain joins TRBV23-1 and TRBJ2-7; D is undetermined. TRBV23-1 carries the ORF label, with uncertain function. Between the trimmed V and J ends, which lost 2 bases and 3 bases, there was a span of 14 bases. This CDR3 has 15 amino acids. CDR3 nucleotide sequence: TGCGCCAGCAGTCAAATGCCCGAAAGGAACTACGAGCAGTACGTC. The encoded protein is CASSQMPERNYEQYV.

The rearrangement links TRBV29-1 to TRBJ1-2, with D hard to call. Germline loops: CDR1 SQVTM, CDR2 ANQGSEA. The CDR3 spans 14 residues. V shed 4 bases and J shed 4 bases, with 16 bases lying between them. The CDR3 here is CSVAILRPSYGYTF. CDR3 sequence (DNA): TGCAGCGTTGCGATATTACGCCCTAGCTATGGCTACACCTTC. Combining the CDR3 with reference TRBV29-1 and TRBJ1-2 gives the whole variable domain SAVISQKPSRDICQRGTSLTIQCQVDSQVTMMFWYRQQPGQSLTLIATANQGSEATYESGFVIDKFPISRPNLTFSTLTVSNMSPEDSSIYLCSVAILRPSYGYTFGSGTRLTVV.

The chain recombines TRBV15 with TRBJ1-5; no reliable D call. From germline, CDR1 is LNHNV and CDR2 YYDKDF (reference sequence). The CDR3 totals 13 residues. Trimming pared 3 bases from V and 3 bases from J, leaving 6 bases between. In nucleotides, the CDR3 is TGTGCCACCAGCAGCAGACCCAATCAGCCCCAGCATTTT. Translation: CATSSRPNQPQHF.

This chain connects TRBV5-1 to TRBJ2-1; D assignment may be TRBD1 or TRBD2 (5 bases each). This CDR3 spans 14 amino acids. Trimming took off 0 bases at V and 7 bases at J, with 11 bases between the two ends. Looked up from germline, CDR1 is SGHRS and CDR2 is YFSETQ. The chain's CDR3 is CASSLGGTLNEQFF. CDR3 in DNA: TGCGCCAGCAGCTTGGGAGGGACCCTAAATGAGCAGTTCTTC.

The rearrangement links TRBV2 to TRBJ2-2; D may be TRBD1 or TRBD2 (5 bases each). V shed 8 bases and J shed 0 bases, with 10 bases lying between them. This CDR3 is built from 14 residues. The germline CDR1 and CDR2 sequences are SNHLY and FYNNEI. Here the CDR3 reads CASVGASNTGELFF. For the CDR3, the DNA is TGTGCCAGCGTCGGGGCATCGAACACCGGGGAGCTGTTTTTT.

This rearrangement joins TRBV19 to TRBJ1-2; TRBD1 aligns across 8 bases. V was clipped by 5 bases and J by 4 bases; unmatched bases: 3. The germline V gene encodes CDR1 LNHDA and CDR2 SQIVND (reference sequence). The CDR3 is 13 amino acids. In DNA form, the CDR3 reads TGTGCCAGTAGTCCCGGACAGGGCTATGGCTACACCTTC. As protein: CASSPGQGYGYTF. Filled out from reference TRBV19 and TRBJ1-2, the complete variable domain reads DGGITQSPKYLFRKEGQNVTLSCEQNLNHDAMYWYRQDPGQGLRLIYYSQIVNDFQKGDIAEGYSVSREKKESFPLTVTSAQKNPTAFYLCASSPGQGYGYTFGSGTRLTVV.

The chain joins TRBV30 to TRBJ1-2, with D hard to call. This CDR3 region has 13 residues. The ends were cut back, 0 bases at V and 6 bases at J, with 11 bases in the middle. Per germline, CDR1 GTSNPN and CDR2 SVGIG (reference sequence). The CDR3 protein is CAWSVERTNGYTF. The CDR3 DNA sequence: TGTGCCTGGAGTGTAGAGCGAACAAATGGCTACACCTTC.